The clone carrying this TCR beta chain was counted many times. Its antigen is not known. The sample is drawn from a study of neurological immune-mediated disorders. General observations from the study: Healthy controls had more TCR clonal expansion than multiple sclerosis, which showed the least, whereas HTLV-1-associated myelopathy showed the most. CDR3 amino acid sequences of expanded clones were not shared across subjects, a result suggesting private repertoires in all groups.

A single record per CDR3 protein comes from TCRdb applying MiXCR to the 5' RACE reads. The data show about 74,000 distinct CDR3 sequences, approximately 5.2% seen once. The CDR3 loop spans 14 amino acids. Trimming removed 6 bases at V and 5 bases at J, with 13 bases between. Per the germline V gene, CDR1 is KGHDR and CDR2 is SFDVKD. The sample taken for sequencing was PBMCs. This clonotype was obtained from a young man with multiple sclerosis. The chain joins TRBV24-1 to TRBJ1-5; TRBD1 might be the D (6 bases). The CDR3 sequence: CATSPGHPDQPQHF. Here the CDR3 DNA reads TGTGCCACCAGTCCGGGACACCCCGATCAGCCCCAGCATTTT.